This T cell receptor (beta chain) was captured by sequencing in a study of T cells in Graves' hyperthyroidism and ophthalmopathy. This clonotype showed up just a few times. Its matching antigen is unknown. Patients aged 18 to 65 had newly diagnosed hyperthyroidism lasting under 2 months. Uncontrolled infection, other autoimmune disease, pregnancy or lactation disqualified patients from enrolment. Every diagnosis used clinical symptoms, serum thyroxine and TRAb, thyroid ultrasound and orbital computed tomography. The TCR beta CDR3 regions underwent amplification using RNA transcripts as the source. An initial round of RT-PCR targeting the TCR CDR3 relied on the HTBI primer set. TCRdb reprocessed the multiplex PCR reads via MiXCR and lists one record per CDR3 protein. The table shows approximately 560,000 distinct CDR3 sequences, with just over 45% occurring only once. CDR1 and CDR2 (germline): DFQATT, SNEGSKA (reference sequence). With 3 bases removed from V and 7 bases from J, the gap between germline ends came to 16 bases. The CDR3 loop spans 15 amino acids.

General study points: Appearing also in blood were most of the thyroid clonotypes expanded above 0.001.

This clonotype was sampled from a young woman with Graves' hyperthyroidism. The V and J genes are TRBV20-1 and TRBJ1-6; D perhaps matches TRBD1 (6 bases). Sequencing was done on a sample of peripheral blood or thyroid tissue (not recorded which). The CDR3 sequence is CSASSGGQRNSPLHF. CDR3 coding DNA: TGCAGTGCTAGTAGTGGCGGACAGCGCAATTCACCCCTCCACTTT.